This T cell receptor beta chain stems from a study of beta chain features in type 1 diabetes. Study context: The study found patients and healthy donors alike in age, gender and cell yields. General study findings and limits: When Type 1 diabetes patients were examined, their TCRB CDR3s proved moderately but significantly shorter in all four CD4+ subsets.

This clone was found a few times. What it binds is not known. V was trimmed by 4 bases and J by 2 bases, leaving 13 bases between them. Germline V gene lookup returns CDR1 SGHKS and CDR2 YYEKEE (reference sequence). This CDR3 spans 15 amino acids. Expressed TCRB transcripts got sequenced, as all isolated RNA was reverse transcribed. About 3.6 million reads on average were seen across naive, central memory and regulatory T cell samples. Method: immunoSEQ multiplex PCR; TCRdb's copy keeps in-frame clones and lacks some. The sample includes hundreds of thousands of clones, over 12% seen only once; the top ten take 0.035% to 0.045%.

The TCR comes from a man aged 18-30 years with type 1 diabetes. V is TRBV5-5 and J is TRBJ2-1; D is perhaps TRBD2 (5 bases). The material sequenced was naive CD4+ T cells from blood. CDR3 in DNA: TGTGCCAGCAGCATCAGCGGAGCTGCCTACAATGAGCAGTTCTTC. It translates to CASSISGAAYNEQFF.